This is a list of T cell receptor beta chains from one sample in a study of read filtering for tumor transcriptome and immune sequencing. TCRdb ran MiXCR on the reads and lists one entry per CDR3 protein. The sample consists of about 58,000 distinct CDR3 sequences, roughly an eighth of them appearing once. Source material: a population of CD138-negative cells sorted from bone marrow. Receptors originate from a donor aged 40 or older with multiple myeloma. Both conserved end residues are part of each CDR3. D genes are given only for firm matches.

cdr3_aa | v_call | d_call | j_call
CASSLELAGYNEQFF | TRBV5-1 | TRBD2 | TRBJ2-1
CASSPGGYRGRGANVLTF | TRBV7-6 | NA | TRBJ2-6
CSVEFSGAKTQYF | TRBV29-1 | TRBD2 | TRBJ2-5
CASSPQGSNQPQHF | TRBV4-1 | NA | TRBJ1-5
CASSQDLDSSAGELFF | TRBV4-2 | NA | TRBJ2-2
CASSSRTSGAEQYF | TRBV7-9 | TRBD2 | TRBJ2-7
CASSAEVTNTEAFF | TRBV7-3 | NA | TRBJ1-1
CASNTAGVGTDTQYF | TRBV6-2/TRBV6-3 | TRBD2 | TRBJ2-3
CSVEDGRPSSYEQYF | TRBV29-1 | NA | TRBJ2-7
CSARAWDEAFF | TRBV20-1 | NA | TRBJ1-1
CASNEVTASSYEQYF | TRBV28 | NA | TRBJ2-7
CASSPQTGAETQYF | TRBV7-9 | TRBD1 | TRBJ2-5
CASSELPGQKQFF | TRBV10-1 | TRBD1 | TRBJ2-1
CASSLVGAGGGNTIYF | TRBV5-1 | TRBD1 | TRBJ1-3
CASSLARGSVNEQFF | TRBV7-6 | NA | TRBJ2-1
CSVEPMGINEQYF | TRBV29-1 | NA | TRBJ2-7
CASSRTDSMNTEAFF | TRBV18 | NA | TRBJ1-1
CSVERRGGLYNEQFF | TRBV29-1 | NA | TRBJ2-1
CASRAVDTEAFF | TRBV6-6 | NA | TRBJ1-1
CASSPPGGGRTDTQYF | TRBV7-3 | TRBD2 | TRBJ2-3
CASSQGRIQINTGELFF | TRBV4-1 | NA | TRBJ2-2
CSVGWGNRHGELFF | TRBV29-1 | NA | TRBJ2-2
CASSSGQYEAFF | TRBV12-3/TRBV12-4 | TRBD1 | TRBJ1-1
CASSQVDGVRETQYF | TRBV14 | NA | TRBJ2-5
CASHPGLNTDTQYF | TRBV5-1 | TRBD2 | TRBJ2-3
CASSEGVSEAFF | TRBV2 | NA | TRBJ1-1